The following is a TCR beta chain sequence with its context. This clone occurred once. Its antigen remains unidentified. One end of the junction fails to match germline, which may point to a read error. For sequencing of the TCRbeta CDR3 region, genomic DNA was extracted from the sorted cells. The immunoSEQ Assay was used for sequencing of TCRbeta CDR3 regions. The table was pulled from immuneACCESS by TCRdb, which kept in-frame rearrangements only. Such tables lose some clones; where checked, under half of the loss comes from unresolved V genes, and the rest has no known cause. Counted in this sample were about 86,000 clones; about 90% of them appeared once. The ten largest account for about 8.5% of the sample. From cysteine to phenylalanine, the CDR3 is 17 amino acids long. Kept here is only the CDR3 DNA, which spans 51 bases and is read in frame from base 1. CDR1 and CDR2 are read off the germline V gene as SGHNT and YENEEA.

The entry originates in a study of OX40 agonist ivuxolimab in advanced cancers. Turning to the overall study: Ivuxolimab was an agonistic, fully human IgG2 monoclonal antibody directed against OX40 (CD134), a costimulatory receptor. Patients were allowed to have had prior anti-PD-1, anti-PD-L1 or anti-CTLA-4 therapy, and around 37% of the dose-escalation patients had previously received checkpoint inhibitors. The paper reports the monotherapy dose-escalation portion (N of about 54 patients) of the phase I ivuxolimab trial. Partial responses occurred in three dose-escalation patients: two with cutaneous melanoma and one with hepatocellular carcinoma. Peripheral TCRbeta sequencing was intended to test whether TCR sequence diversity was altered and clonal T-cell expansion was caused by ivuxolimab. Among the 50 to 55 dose-escalation patients, approximately 20 had hepatocellular carcinoma, roughly 15 melanoma, 9 renal cell carcinoma and 9 head and neck cancer. Intravenous ivuxolimab was administered to patients every 2 weeks at six dose levels: 0.01, 0.1, 0.3, 1.5, 3 and 10 mg/kg. The dose-escalation cohort was about 86% male with a mean age of about 65 years, ranging from about 23 to 85.

Study-level results and caveats: At doses from 0.1 to 3.0 mg/kg, clonal expansion was seen in both CD4+ and CD8+ blood T cells between baseline and week 6. Partial responders in the 0.1-3.0 mg/kg groups had among the lowest normalized peripheral clonal expansion, especially among CD8+ T cells. The antigen specificity of the peripheral T cells that underwent clonal expansion was not determined. After ivuxolimab, more expanded clones were found on average in CD8+ T cells than in CD4+ T cells. Low levels of normalized T-cell clonal expansion were also shown by some nonresponding patients.

The trial excluded patients who had a history of autoimmune disease or who were on systemic immunosuppression. In every dose cohort, peripheral blood was drawn for TCR sequencing at baseline, cycle 4 day 1, and cycle 7 day 1. Samples were obtained from an open-label, multicenter, first-in-human phase I dose-escalation trial of ivuxolimab. The trial enrolled adults with locally advanced or metastatic head and neck squamous cell, hepatocellular, melanoma or renal cell carcinoma. Before TCR sequencing, CD4+ T cells and CD8+ T cells from peripheral blood were sorted into separate populations. The sample here was CD4+ or CD8+ T cells sorted from blood, taken in a trial of the OX40 agonist ivuxolimab. The TCR was taken from an adult with an advanced solid tumor such as melanoma, head and neck, liver or kidney cancer. The chain is made from TRBV11-3 and TRBJ1-1; the D gene is possibly TRBD1, with 5 bases matching. The CDR3 has the sequence CASTLRTHTGVNTEAFF. Here is the DNA: TGTGCCAGCACCTTAAGGACACACACGGGAGTGAACACTGAAGCTTTCTTT.